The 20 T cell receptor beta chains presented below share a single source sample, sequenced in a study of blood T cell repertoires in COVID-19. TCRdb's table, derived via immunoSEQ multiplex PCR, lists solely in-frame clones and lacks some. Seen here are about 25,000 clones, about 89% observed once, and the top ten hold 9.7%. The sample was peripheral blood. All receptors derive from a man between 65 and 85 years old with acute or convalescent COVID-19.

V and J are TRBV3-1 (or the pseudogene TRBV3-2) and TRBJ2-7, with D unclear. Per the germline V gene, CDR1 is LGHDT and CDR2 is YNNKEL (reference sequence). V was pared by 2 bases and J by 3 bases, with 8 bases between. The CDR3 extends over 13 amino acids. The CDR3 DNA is TGTGCCAGCAGCCAAATCTCCAGCTACGAGCAGTACTTC. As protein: CASSQISSYEQYF.

This CDR3 is CASSIGGTANTGELFF. The CDR3 DNA follows: TGTGCCAGTAGTATAGGAGGGACAGCTAACACCGGGGAGCTGTTTTTT. The genes are TRBV19 and TRBJ2-2, with 7 bases aligning to TRBD1. CDR3 length: 16 residues. V lost 1 base, J lost 2 bases, and 4 bases stayed unmatched. Germline-derived CDR1 and CDR2 are LNHDA and SQIVND (reference sequence).

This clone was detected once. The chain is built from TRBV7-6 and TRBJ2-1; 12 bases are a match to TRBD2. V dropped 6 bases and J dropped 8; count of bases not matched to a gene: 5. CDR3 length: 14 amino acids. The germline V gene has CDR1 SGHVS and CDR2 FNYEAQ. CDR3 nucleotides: TGTGCCAGCAGTCGACCTAGCGGGGGGGATGAGCAGTTCTTC. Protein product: CASSRPSGGDEQFF.

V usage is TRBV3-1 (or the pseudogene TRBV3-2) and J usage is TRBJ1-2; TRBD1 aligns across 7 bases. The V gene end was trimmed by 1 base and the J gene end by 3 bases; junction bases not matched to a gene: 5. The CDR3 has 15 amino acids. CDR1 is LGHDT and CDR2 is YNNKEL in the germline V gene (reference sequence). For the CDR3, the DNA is TGTGCCAGCAGCCAAGGATCAGGGGGAGACTATGGCTACACCTTC. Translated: CASSQGSGGDYGYTF.

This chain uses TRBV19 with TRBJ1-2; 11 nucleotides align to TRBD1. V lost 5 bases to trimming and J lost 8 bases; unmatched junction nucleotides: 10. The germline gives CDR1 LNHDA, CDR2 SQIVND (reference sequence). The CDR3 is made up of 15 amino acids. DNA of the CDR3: TGTGCCAGTAGTGGATGGACAGGGGGCGCGGGAGGCTACACCTTC. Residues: CASSGWTGGAGGYTF.

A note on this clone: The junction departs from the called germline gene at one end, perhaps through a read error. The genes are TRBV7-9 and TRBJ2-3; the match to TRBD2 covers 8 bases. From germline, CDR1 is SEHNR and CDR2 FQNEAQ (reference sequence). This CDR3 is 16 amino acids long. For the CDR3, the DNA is TGTGCCAGCAGCTTAGCAATGGCGGGGGGCACGGATACGCAGTATTTT. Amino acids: CASSLAMAGGTDTQYF.

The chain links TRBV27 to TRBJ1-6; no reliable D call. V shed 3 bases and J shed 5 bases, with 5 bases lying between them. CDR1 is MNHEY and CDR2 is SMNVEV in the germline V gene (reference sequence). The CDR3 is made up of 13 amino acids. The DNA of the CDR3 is TGTGCCAGCAGTTTTCGTAATAATTCACCCCTCCACTTT. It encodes CASSFRNNSPLHF.

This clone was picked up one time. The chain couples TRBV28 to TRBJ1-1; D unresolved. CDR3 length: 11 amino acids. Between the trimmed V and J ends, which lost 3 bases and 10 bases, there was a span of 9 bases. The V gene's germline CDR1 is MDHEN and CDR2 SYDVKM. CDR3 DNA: TGTGCCAGCAGTTTGGCCTCGGGAGCTTTCTTT. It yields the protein CASSLASGAFF.

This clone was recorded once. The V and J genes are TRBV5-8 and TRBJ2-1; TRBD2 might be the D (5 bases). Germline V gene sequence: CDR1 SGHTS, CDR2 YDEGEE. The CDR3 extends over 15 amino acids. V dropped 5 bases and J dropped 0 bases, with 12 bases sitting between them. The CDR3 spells CASSREPGSYNEQFF. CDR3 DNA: TGTGCCAGCAGTAGGGAGCCGGGCTCCTACAATGAGCAGTTCTTC. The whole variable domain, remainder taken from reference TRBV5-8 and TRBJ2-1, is EAGVTQSPTHLIKTRGQQATLRCSPISGHTSVYWYQQALGLGLQFLLWYDEGEERNRGNFPPRFSGRQFPNYSSELNVNALELEDSALYLCASSREPGSYNEQFFGPGTRLTVL.

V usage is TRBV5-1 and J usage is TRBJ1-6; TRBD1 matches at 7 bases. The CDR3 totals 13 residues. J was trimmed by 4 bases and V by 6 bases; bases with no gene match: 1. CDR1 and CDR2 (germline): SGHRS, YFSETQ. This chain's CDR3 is CASTGQYNSPLHF. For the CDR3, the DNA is TGCGCCAGCACGGGACAGTATAATTCACCCCTCCACTTT. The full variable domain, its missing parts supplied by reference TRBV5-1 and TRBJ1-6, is KAGVTQTPRYLIKTRGQQVTLSCSPISGHRSVSWYQQTPGQGLQFLFEYFSETQRNKGNFPGRFSGRQFSNSRSEMNVSTLELGDSALYLCASTGQYNSPLHFGNGTRLTVT.

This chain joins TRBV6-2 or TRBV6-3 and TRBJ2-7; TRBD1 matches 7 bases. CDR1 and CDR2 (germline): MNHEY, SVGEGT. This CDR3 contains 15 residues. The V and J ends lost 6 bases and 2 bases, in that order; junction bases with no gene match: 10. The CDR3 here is CASSPIGDSTYEQYF. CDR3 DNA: TGTGCCAGCAGCCCGATCGGGGACAGCACCTACGAGCAGTACTTC.

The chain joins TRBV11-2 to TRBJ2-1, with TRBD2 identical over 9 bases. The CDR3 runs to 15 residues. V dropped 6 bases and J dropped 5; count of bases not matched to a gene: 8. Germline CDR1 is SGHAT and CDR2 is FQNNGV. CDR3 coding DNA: TGTGCCAGCAGACCCACGGGACTAGCCAACAATGAGCAGTTCTTC. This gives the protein CASRPTGLANNEQFF.

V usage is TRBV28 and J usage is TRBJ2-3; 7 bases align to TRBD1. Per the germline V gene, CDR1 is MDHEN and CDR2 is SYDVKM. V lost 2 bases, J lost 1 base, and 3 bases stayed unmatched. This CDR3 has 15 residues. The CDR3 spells CASSLPGTGTDTQYF. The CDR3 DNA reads TGTGCCAGCAGTTTACCAGGGACAGGCACAGATACGCAGTATTTT.

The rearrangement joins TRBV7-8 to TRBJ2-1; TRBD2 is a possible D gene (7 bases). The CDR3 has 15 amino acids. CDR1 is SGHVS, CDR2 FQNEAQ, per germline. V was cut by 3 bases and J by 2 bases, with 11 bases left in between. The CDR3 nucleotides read TGTGCCAGCAGCTTCCAGGGGACTACCTACAATGAGCAGTTCTTC. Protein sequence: CASSFQGTTYNEQFF.

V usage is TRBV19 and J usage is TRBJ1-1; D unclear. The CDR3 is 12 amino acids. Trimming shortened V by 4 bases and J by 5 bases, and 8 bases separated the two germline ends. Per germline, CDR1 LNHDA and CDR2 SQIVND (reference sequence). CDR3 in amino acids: CASSSPRTEAFF. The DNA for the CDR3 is TGTGCCAGTAGTAGCCCTCGGACTGAAGCTTTCTTT.

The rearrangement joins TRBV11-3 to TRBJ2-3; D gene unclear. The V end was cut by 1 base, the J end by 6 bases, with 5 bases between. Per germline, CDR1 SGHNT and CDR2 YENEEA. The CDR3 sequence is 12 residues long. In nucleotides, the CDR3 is TGTGCCAGCAGCTTAGGGCCGGATACGCAGTATTTT. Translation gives CASSLGPDTQYF.

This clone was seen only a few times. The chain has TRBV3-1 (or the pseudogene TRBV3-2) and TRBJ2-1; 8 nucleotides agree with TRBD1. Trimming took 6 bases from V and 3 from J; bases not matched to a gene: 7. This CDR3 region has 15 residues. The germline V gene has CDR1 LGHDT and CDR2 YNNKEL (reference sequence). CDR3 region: CASRSDRANYNEQFF. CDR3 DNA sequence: TGTGCCAGCAGATCGGACAGGGCAAACTACAATGAGCAGTTCTTC.

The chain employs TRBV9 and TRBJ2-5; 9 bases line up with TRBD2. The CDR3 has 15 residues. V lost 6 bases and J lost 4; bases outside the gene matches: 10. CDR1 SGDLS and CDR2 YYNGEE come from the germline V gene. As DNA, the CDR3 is TGTGCCAGCATCGTCGGCAGCGGGAGGCCAGAGACCCAGTACTTC. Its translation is CASIVGSGRPETQYF.

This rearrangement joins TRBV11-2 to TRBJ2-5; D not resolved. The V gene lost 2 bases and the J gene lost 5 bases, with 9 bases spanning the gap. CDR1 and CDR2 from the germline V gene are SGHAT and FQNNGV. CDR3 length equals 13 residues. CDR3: CASSLSSTETQYF. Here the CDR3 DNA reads TGTGCCAGCAGCTTATCGAGCACGGAGACCCAGTACTTC.

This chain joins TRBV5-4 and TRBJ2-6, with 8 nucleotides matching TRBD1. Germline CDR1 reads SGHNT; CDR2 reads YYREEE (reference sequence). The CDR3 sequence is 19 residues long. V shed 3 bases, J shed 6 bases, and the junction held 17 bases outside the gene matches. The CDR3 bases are TGTGCCAGCAGCTCGGGGGCCGGGACAGGCATCTCTTTGGCCAACGTCCTGACTTTC. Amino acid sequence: CASSSGAGTGISLANVLTF.